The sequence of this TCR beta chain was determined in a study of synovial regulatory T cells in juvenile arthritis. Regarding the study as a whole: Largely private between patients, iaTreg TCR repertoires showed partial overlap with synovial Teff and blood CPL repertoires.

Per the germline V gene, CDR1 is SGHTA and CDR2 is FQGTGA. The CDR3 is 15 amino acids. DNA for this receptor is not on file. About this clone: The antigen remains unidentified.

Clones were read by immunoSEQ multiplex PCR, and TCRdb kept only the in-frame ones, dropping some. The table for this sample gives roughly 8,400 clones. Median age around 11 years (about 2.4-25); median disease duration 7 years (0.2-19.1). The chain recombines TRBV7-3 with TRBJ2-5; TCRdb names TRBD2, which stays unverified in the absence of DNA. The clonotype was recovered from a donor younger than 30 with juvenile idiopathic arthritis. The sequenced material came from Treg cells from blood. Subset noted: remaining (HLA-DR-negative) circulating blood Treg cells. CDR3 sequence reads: CASSLTAARQETQYF.